These 26 T cell receptor beta chains share one sample of origin, sequenced in a study of T cells in Graves' hyperthyroidism and ophthalmopathy. TCR beta CDR3 sequences were amplified from RNA transcripts. An initial round of RT-PCR targeting the TCR CDR3 relied on the HTBI primer set. MiXCR, run by TCRdb on the multiplex PCR reads, gives a single entry per CDR3 protein. The sample has hundreds of thousands of distinct CDR3 sequences; around 17% are singletons. Sequencing input: blood. The receptors stem from a woman aged 18-30 years with Graves' ophthalmopathy.

This clonotype was recorded at least ten times. The J gene is TRBJ2-2, the V gene TRBV7-2; tentatively, D is TRBD2 (5 bases). V was trimmed by 2 bases and J by 0 bases, leaving 10 bases between them. This CDR3 is 16 amino acids long. CDR1 SGHTA and CDR2 FQGNSA come from the germline V gene. CDR3 bases: TGTGCCAGCAGCTTATTTCACGGGACGAACACCGGGGAGCTGTTTTTT. Its translation is CASSLFHGTNTGELFF.

This clonotype was seen many times. The CDR3 reads CASSRGGQGHYNEQFF. The CDR3 DNA reads TGTGCCAGTAGTCGAGGGGGACAGGGTCACTACAATGAGCAGTTCTTC. J is TRBJ2-1 and V is TRBV19; the match to TRBD1 covers 9 bases. Germline loops: CDR1 LNHDA, CDR2 SQIVND (reference sequence). J lost 3 bases, V lost 5 bases, and 8 bases had no gene match. The CDR3 loop spans 16 amino acids. The entire variable domain, with the rest obtained from reference TRBV19 and TRBJ2-1, is as follows: DGGITQSPKYLFRKEGQNVTLSCEQNLNHDAMYWYRQDPGQGLRLIYYSQIVNDFQKGDIAEGYSVSREKKESFPLTVTSAQKNPTAFYLCASSRGGQGHYNEQFFGPGTRLTVL.

The rearrangement joins TRBV27 to TRBJ2-7; no firm D call. There are 14 residues in the CDR3. Trimming cost V 8 bases and J 2 bases, with 16 bases left between them. Germline-derived CDR1 and CDR2 are MNHEY and SMNVEV (reference sequence). CDR3 in amino acids: CASQVDQGPYEQYF. For the CDR3, the DNA is TGTGCCAGCCAGGTTGACCAAGGCCCCTACGAGCAGTACTTC.

The table lists this clonotype with many counts. The rearrangement uses TRBV20-1 and TRBJ2-1, with 8 bases identical to TRBD2. Looked up from germline, CDR1 is DFQATT and CDR2 is SNEGSKA (reference sequence). The CDR3 loop spans 14 amino acids. With 3 bases clipped from V and 5 bases from J, the junction kept 6 bases outside the gene matches. CDR3 sequence reads: CSARRRGVNNEQFF. In DNA, the CDR3 is TGCAGTGCTAGGCGGCGGGGGGTCAACAATGAGCAGTTCTTC.

The chain joins TRBV14 to TRBJ1-1; D remains unclear. Germline values: CDR1 SGHDN, CDR2 FVKESK. The CDR3 loop spans 13 amino acids. The V gene lost 1 base and the J gene lost 6 bases, with 9 bases spanning the gap. Written as DNA, the CDR3 is TGTGCCAGCAGCCAAGCTTTTGGCGCTGAAGCTTTCTTT. This translates into CASSQAFGAEAFF.

The table lists this clonotype with many counts. V and J are TRBV12-3 or TRBV12-4 and TRBJ2-1; TRBD1 aligns across 9 bases. The V and J ends lost 5 bases and 7 bases, in that order; junction bases with no gene match: 6. The length of the CDR3 is 14 residues. Written as DNA, the CDR3 is TGTGCCAGCAGTCCGGGACAGGGTACAAATGAGCAGTTCTTC. It codes for CASSPGQGTNEQFF.

This clonotype was recorded at least ten times. The DNA of the CDR3 is TGTGCCAGCACCGACATTAACACCGGGGAGCTGTTTTTT. It encodes CASTDINTGELFF. This sequence joins TRBV27 and TRBJ2-2; no clear D gene. Germline V gene sequence: CDR1 MNHEY, CDR2 SMNVEV (reference sequence). The ends were cut back, 7 bases at V and 2 bases at J, with 8 bases in the middle. This CDR3 comprises 13 residues.

The sample holds a few counts of this clonotype. CDR3: CAINWALSYEQYF. As DNA, the CDR3 is TGTGCCATCAATTGGGCACTATCCTACGAGCAGTACTTC. The chain recombines TRBV10-3 with TRBJ2-7, with D unresolved. V was shortened by 7 bases and J by 1 base, with 11 bases between the two germline ends. The germline gives CDR1 ENHRY, CDR2 SYGVKD. The CDR3 has 13 residues.

Of note for this clonotype: At one end, the junction sequence differs from germline, possibly due to a read error. The CDR3 spells CSGRGHTEAFF. The CDR3 DNA follows: TGTAGCGGGCGAGGGCACACTGAAGCTTTCTTT. The V call is TRBV29-1, the J call TRBJ1-1, with D unresolved. There are 11 residues in the CDR3. Germline V gene sequence: CDR1 SQVTM, CDR2 ANQGSEA.

The genes are TRBV7-2 and TRBJ2-7; 11 positions match TRBD1. In germline, CDR1 is SGHTA, CDR2 FQGNSA. The CDR3 covers 15 residues. The ends lost 5 bases at V and 7 bases at J; junction bases unmatched: 10. CDR3 in DNA: TGTGCCAGCAGCCTCAGTTCCGGGACAGGGGGGGAGCAGTACTTC. Translating gives CASSLSSGTGGEQYF.

This clonotype was observed many times. V usage is TRBV5-8 and J usage is TRBJ1-1; 9 bases agree with TRBD1. J lost 1 base, V lost 6 bases, and 7 bases had no gene match. CDR1 is SGHTS and CDR2 is YDEGEE in the germline V gene. The CDR3 has 15 amino acids. CDR3 sequence (DNA): TGTGCCAGCACCCAAAACAGGGGGCAGAACACTGAAGCTTTCTTT. This gives the protein CASTQNRGQNTEAFF.

This clonotype was detected only a few times. The V gene is TRBV5-6, the J gene TRBJ2-2; D not certain. The V end lost 2 bases, the J end lost 4 bases, and 6 bases lay between the germline ends. This CDR3 spans 13 amino acids. Germline V CDR1 and CDR2: SGHDT, YYEEEE. In nucleotides, the CDR3 is TGTGCCAGCAGCTTAAGCCCCACCGGGGAGCTGTTTTTT. As protein: CASSLSPTGELFF. Filled out from reference TRBV5-6 and TRBJ2-2, the complete variable domain reads DAGVTQSPTHLIKTRGQQVTLRCSPKSGHDTVSWYQQALGQGPQFIFQYYEEEERQRGNFPDRFSGHQFPNYSSELNVNALLLGDSALYLCASSLSPTGELFFGEGSRLTVL.

This clonotype occurred once. The chain joins TRBV11-2 to TRBJ2-5; 8 bases align to TRBD2. Germline V lookup: CDR1 SGHAT, CDR2 FQNNGV. The V gene end was trimmed by 2 bases and the J gene end by 5 bases; junction bases not matched to a gene: 13. The CDR3 runs 17 residues. Written as DNA, the CDR3 is TGTGCCAGCAGCTTAAGGGGTGCAGGCGGGGGGATTGAGACCCAGTACTTC. Its translation: CASSLRGAGGGIETQYF.

This clonotype was counted many times. The V and J genes are TRBV20-1 and TRBJ2-1; 8 bases align to TRBD2. Per germline, CDR1 DFQATT and CDR2 SNEGSKA (reference sequence). The J segment lost 3 bases and the V segment lost 7 bases, leaving 5 bases of the junction unmatched. CDR3 length: 13 residues. CDR3 sequence: CSVSLAGYNEQFF. In nucleotides, the CDR3 is TGCAGTGTGTCTCTAGCGGGCTACAATGAGCAGTTCTTC.

This clonotype showed up many times. This chain connects TRBV5-1 to TRBJ1-1; the D gene is possibly TRBD1 (5 bases). The CDR3 runs 17 residues. Germline CDR1 SGHRS, CDR2 YFSETQ. Deletions cut 3 bases from V and 0 bases from J, with 18 bases between. The CDR3 loop reads CASSSSGQTMMNTEAFF. CDR3 in DNA: TGCGCCAGCAGCTCATCGGGGCAGACAATGATGAACACTGAAGCTTTCTTT.

This clonotype has more than one count but fewer than ten. A much larger clone is a single base away; this may be a read error. This CDR3 fails to terminate in the conserved phenylalanine or tryptophan, so it likely reflects a read error. The chain is built from TRBV2 and TRBJ1-1; D unclear. The CDR3 is made up of 17 amino acids. Trimming took 1 base from V and 1 from J, leaving 16 bases between them. CDR1 is SNHLY and CDR2 is FYNNEI in the germline V gene. This CDR3 reads CASSEVGNRRRNTEAFL. For the CDR3, the DNA is TGTGCCAGCAGTGAAGTAGGTAACCGCAGGCGGAACACTGAAGCTTTCCTT.

Comment on this clonotype: It may be a read error: a sequence one base away is much more abundant. This sequence joins TRBV4-3 and TRBJ2-1; a possible D gene is TRBD2 (5 bases). This CDR3 region has 16 residues. V lost 2 bases, J lost 1 base, and 12 bases lay in between. CDR1 is LGHNA and CDR2 is YSLEER in the germline V gene. The CDR3 DNA reads as TGCGCCAGCAGCCAACTAACGGAGCGGTCCTACAATGAGCAGTTCTTC. It translates to CASSQLTERSYNEQFF.

This clonotype was seen many times. The chain couples TRBV7-2 to TRBJ2-3; D is unresolved. CDR1 and CDR2 from the germline V gene are SGHTA and FQGNSA. The CDR3 extends over 16 amino acids. V shed 2 bases and J shed 1 base, with 13 bases lying between them. In nucleotides, the CDR3 is TGTGCCAGCAGCTTATATCCGGAATGGGGCACAGATACGCAGTATTTT. It specifies CASSLYPEWGTDTQYF.

This clonotype was detected ten times or more. This chain uses TRBV6-1 with TRBJ2-7, with TRBD1 as a possible D gene (6 bases). The CDR3 has 15 residues. Germline V lookup: CDR1 MNHNS, CDR2 SASEGT. Trimming took 2 bases from V and 2 from J, leaving 13 bases between them. Written as DNA, the CDR3 is TGTGCCAGCAGTGAACGGCAGGCAGGGGCCTACGAGCAGTACTTC. Amino acid sequence: CASSERQAGAYEQYF.

V gene TRBV20-1 combines with J gene TRBJ1-1, with D perhaps TRBD1 (5 bases). Germline CDR1 DFQATT, CDR2 SNEGSKA (reference sequence). The germline V and J ends were trimmed by 6 bases and 1 base, with 9 bases remaining between them. This CDR3 region has 12 residues. CDR3 amino acids: CSAQTANTEAFF. In DNA form, the CDR3 reads TGCAGTGCCCAGACAGCGAACACTGAAGCTTTCTTT.

The chain carries TRBV7-9 and TRBJ2-7; TRBD2 matches 8 bases. After removal of 5 bases from V and 3 bases from J, the junction contained 12 bases not matched to a gene. Germline CDR1 reads SEHNR; CDR2 reads FQNEAQ (reference sequence). The CDR3 covers 16 residues. Written as DNA, the CDR3 is TGTGCCAGCAGCCAACATTACGCCGGGACTAGCTACGAGCAGTACTTC. Amino acid sequence: CASSQHYAGTSYEQYF.

As to this clonotype: A much larger clone is a single base away; this may be a read error. J is TRBJ2-3 and V is TRBV29-1, with TRBD1 matching over 8 bases. This CDR3 region has 14 residues. V shed 4 bases and J 2 bases; nucleotides not matched to a gene: 5. The germline gives CDR1 SQVTM, CDR2 ANQGSEA. Here the CDR3 DNA reads TGCAGCGTTGGAGGGCAGGGGGCCACAGATACGCAGTATTTT. This translates into CSVGGQGATDTQYF.

This clonotype has ten or more counts. This chain links TRBV11-2 with TRBJ1-2; 7 bases are a match to TRBD1. The length of the CDR3 is 16 residues. The ends lost 5 bases at V and 0 bases at J; junction bases unmatched: 9. Germline assignment: CDR1 SGHAT and CDR2 FQNNGV. CDR3 in amino acids: CASSTYTGTANYGYTF. As DNA, the CDR3 is TGTGCCAGCAGCACCTATACCGGGACAGCTAACTATGGCTACACCTTC.

The sample holds many counts of this clonotype. The J gene is TRBJ1-4, the V gene TRBV7-9, with 7 bases identical to TRBD1. The CDR3 totals 15 residues. V shed 3 bases, J shed 5 bases, and the junction held 6 bases outside the gene matches. CDR1 is SEHNR and CDR2 is FQNEAQ in the germline V gene (reference sequence). CDR3 nucleotide sequence: TGTGCCAGCAGCTTCAGGGAAGGGGGCAATGAAAAACTGTTTTTT. It yields the protein CASSFREGGNEKLFF. The complete variable domain, with remaining parts taken from reference TRBV7-9 and TRBJ1-4, reads DTGVSQNPRHKITKRGQNVTFRCDPISEHNRLYWYRQTLGQGPEFLTYFQNEAQLEKSRLLSDRFSAERPKGSFSTLEIQRTEQGDSAMYLCASSFREGGNEKLFFGSGTQLSVL.

A few counts support this clonotype. The genes are TRBV18 and TRBJ1-4; D is unresolved. The germline V gene has CDR1 KGHSH and CDR2 LQKENI. This CDR3 contains 18 residues. The V end lost 3 bases, the J end lost 4 bases, and 21 bases lay between the germline ends. In nucleotides, the CDR3 is TGTGCCAGCTCACCCACTACCGGTACTCTAAAGGATAATGAAAAACTGTTTTTT. It codes for CASSPTTGTLKDNEKLFF.

This clonotype was seen ten or more times. In nucleotides, the CDR3 is TGTGCCGGACAGAGACGGAGCGGCACTGAAGCTTTCTTT. This codes for CAGQRRSGTEAFF. This chain uses TRBV30 with TRBJ1-1; maybe TRBD1 (6 bases). The germline V and J ends were trimmed by 8 bases and 4 bases, with 17 bases remaining between them. From germline, CDR1 is GTSNPN and CDR2 SVGIG (reference sequence). The CDR3 is made up of 13 amino acids.